One and the same sample provided the 23 T cell receptor beta chains below, sequenced in a study of OX40 agonist ivuxolimab in advanced cancers. Generated by immunoSEQ multiplex PCR, the TCRdb table keeps only in-frame clones and is missing some. The sample holds 100,000 or so clones; roughly 95% are singletons and the top ten take 0.15% to 0.2%. The source was CD4+ or CD8+ T cells sorted from blood, collected in a trial of the OX40 agonist ivuxolimab. These receptors originate from an adult with an advanced solid tumor such as melanoma, head and neck, liver or kidney cancer.

As DNA, the CDR3 is TGCGCCAGCAGTCAATCGAAGGATGTATGGGGGCGGTACACTGAAGCTTTCTTT. Translating it yields CASSQSKDVWGRYTEAFF. V gene TRBV23-1 combines with J gene TRBJ1-1; D is perhaps TRBD1 (6 bases). TRBV23-1 is marked as an open reading frame, function uncertain. The germline V and J ends were trimmed by 0 bases and 3 bases, with 20 bases remaining between them. The CDR3 loop spans 18 amino acids.

This clone is a singleton in its sample. This chain uses TRBV10-2 with TRBJ1-2; TRBD1 is a possible D gene (6 bases). CDR1 WSHSY and CDR2 SAAADI come from the germline V gene. This CDR3 has 14 residues. Deletions cut 6 bases from V and 3 bases from J, with 14 bases between. The CDR3 protein is CASSNSGTHYGYTF. Here the CDR3 DNA reads TGCGCCAGCAGCAATTCCGGGACACACTATGGCTACACCTTC.

This chain uses TRBV28 with TRBJ1-1; TRBD1 aligns across 7 bases. This CDR3 region has 16 residues. Germline V gene sequence: CDR1 MDHEN, CDR2 SYDVKM. CDR3 bases: TGTGCAAGCGCTGGAGGGGCGACAGGGCAGAACACTGAAGCTTTCTTT. Translating gives CASAGGATGQNTEAFF.

The V and J genes are TRBV28 and TRBJ1-1, with D possibly TRBD1 on 5 matching bases. Germline lookup yields CDR1 MDHEN and CDR2 SYDVKM. V dropped 5 bases and J dropped 0 bases, with 13 bases sitting between them. This CDR3 has 15 amino acids. CDR3 sequence reads: CASSPPGRLNTEAFF. The CDR3 DNA follows: TGTGCCAGCAGTCCCCCGGGACGGTTGAACACTGAAGCTTTCTTT.

This clone was recorded only once. The chain joins TRBV4-1 to TRBJ1-5; TRBD1 might be the D (5 bases). CDR3 size: 19 residues. Deletions cut 4 bases from V and 1 base from J, with 23 bases between. Germline V lookup: CDR1 MGHRA, CDR2 YSYEKL. Written as DNA, the CDR3 is TGCGCCAGCAGCCGCTCCGGGGGTGTTCTTTTTGGGAGCAATCAGCCCCAGCATTTT. Protein product: CASSRSGGVLFGSNQPQHF.

J is TRBJ2-5 and V is TRBV4-1; unclear D gene. The V end lost 0 bases, the J end lost 3 bases, and 8 bases lay between the germline ends. The germline V gene encodes CDR1 MGHRA and CDR2 YSYEKL. The CDR3 has 14 residues. The CDR3 nucleotides are TGCGCCAGCAGCCAAGATCTGCTGGAAGAGACCCAGTACTTC. Translated: CASSQDLLEETQYF.

Here the CDR3 DNA reads TGCGCCAGCAGCCAAGATCTCCGTGGGGGCAATCAGCCCCAGCATTTT. Translating it yields CASSQDLRGGNQPQHF. The chain employs TRBV4-3 and TRBJ1-5, with D unresolved. V was trimmed by 0 bases and J by 2 bases, leaving 11 bases between them. The CDR3 covers 16 residues. CDR1 is LGHNA and CDR2 is YSLEER in the germline V gene.

The chain recombines TRBV11-2 with TRBJ1-2; D possibly corresponds to TRBD1 (6 bases). The V and J ends lost 2 bases and 6 bases respectively, with 19 bases between them. The CDR3 runs to 16 residues. Germline CDR1 is SGHAT and CDR2 is FQNNGV. The CDR3 loop reads CASSLPRGGGPNGYTF. Written as DNA, the CDR3 is TGTGCCAGCAGCTTACCCAGAGGGGGGGGCCCAAATGGCTACACCTTC.

The chain combines TRBV7-8 with TRBJ2-7; TRBD1 matches at 7 bases. The J segment lost 3 bases and the V segment lost 5 bases, leaving 7 bases of the junction unmatched. Germline CDR1 reads SGHVS; CDR2 reads FQNEAQ. The CDR3 is 14 amino acids. As DNA, the CDR3 is TGTGCCAGCAGCCTTACAGGGGCCCTCTACGAGCAGTACTTC. Amino acid sequence: CASSLTGALYEQYF.

The chain uses TRBV10-3 and TRBJ2-7; TRBD1 matches at 7 bases. The CDR3 spans 14 residues. Germline V gene sequence: CDR1 ENHRY, CDR2 SYGVKD. The V and J ends lost 4 bases and 3 bases, in that order; junction bases with no gene match: 6. CDR3 in amino acids: CAISVGTVRYEQYF. In DNA, the CDR3 is TGTGCCATCAGTGTTGGGACAGTTCGCTACGAGCAGTACTTC.

The rearrangement joins TRBV15 to TRBJ1-5; 7 bases agree with TRBD1. Germline assignment: CDR1 LNHNV and CDR2 YYDKDF (reference sequence). The junction had 6 bases not matched to a gene; V was cut back by 3 bases and J by 7 bases. The CDR3 covers 14 residues. The CDR3 sequence is CATSSFDRVQPQHF. The CDR3 nucleotides read TGTGCCACCAGCAGTTTCGACAGGGTCCAGCCCCAGCATTTT.

The chain links TRBV7-8 to TRBJ2-7; no clear D. The ends were cut back, 3 bases at V and 5 bases at J, with 8 bases in the middle. This CDR3 region has 12 residues. Germline loops: CDR1 SGHVS, CDR2 FQNEAQ. Written as DNA, the CDR3 is TGTGCCAGCAGCTTCGGCAGCCACGAGCAGTACTTC. Protein: CASSFGSHEQYF.

J is TRBJ2-7 and V is TRBV7-2; no firm D call. Trimming took 5 bases from V and 1 from J, leaving 15 bases between them. The CDR3 runs 15 residues. Germline lookup yields CDR1 SGHTA and CDR2 FQGNSA. The chain's CDR3 is CASSRIVTGSYEQYF. In DNA form, the CDR3 reads TGTGCCAGCAGCCGCATAGTTACGGGTTCCTACGAGCAGTACTTC.

This sequence joins TRBV6-5 and TRBJ2-3; D is possibly TRBD1 or TRBD2 (6 bases each). Trimming removed 0 bases at V and 3 bases at J, with 13 bases between. The CDR3 extends over 16 amino acids. Germline V gene data show CDR1 as MNHEY and CDR2 as SVGAGI. The CDR3 DNA follows: TGTGCCAGCAGTTACTCTGGGGGGCCCTTGACAGATACGCAGTATTTT. Translation gives CASSYSGGPLTDTQYF.

The chain has TRBV2 and TRBJ1-1; TRBD1 might be the D (5 bases). The germline V and J ends were trimmed by 2 bases and 1 base, with 8 bases remaining between them. The CDR3 loop spans 14 amino acids. CDR1 and CDR2 from the germline V gene are SNHLY and FYNNEI. The CDR3 sequence: CASSERQGNTEAFF. The CDR3 DNA is TGTGCCAGCAGTGAAAGGCAGGGGAACACTGAAGCTTTCTTT.

This clone showed up just once. The chain joins TRBV12-5 to TRBJ1-2; D may be TRBD1 (6 bases). The ends were cut back, 6 bases at V and 2 bases at J, with 22 bases in the middle. The germline gives CDR1 LGHNT, CDR2 FRNRAP. This CDR3 contains 17 residues. This chain's CDR3 is CASGERNRAGGNYGYTF. In DNA, the CDR3 is TGTGCTAGTGGCGAAAGAAACAGGGCCGGGGGGAACTATGGCTACACCTTC.

The chain employs TRBV11-2 and TRBJ1-3; 7 positions agree with TRBD1. Trimming at V came to 6 bases and at J to 0 bases, leaving 8 bases not matched to a gene. The CDR3 spans 16 residues. Germline loops: CDR1 SGHAT, CDR2 FQNNGV. The CDR3 region is CASSQGGAYSGNTIYF. The CDR3 bases are TGTGCCAGCAGTCAGGGGGGGGCCTACTCTGGAAACACCATATATTTT.

This clone appeared once. This chain connects TRBV16 to TRBJ1-6; a possible D gene is TRBD1 (5 bases). The germline V and J ends were trimmed by 4 bases and 0 bases, with 16 bases remaining between them. The CDR3 loop spans 18 amino acids. Germline V gene lookup returns CDR1 KGHSY and CDR2 FQNENV. The CDR3 DNA sequence: TGTGCCAGCAGCCGTTCGGGGCTCCTGAGCTCCTATAATTCACCCCTCCACTTT. Translation gives CASSRSGLLSSYNSPLHF.

The chain uses TRBV25-1 and TRBJ2-1; the match to TRBD2 covers 12 bases. The CDR3 runs 13 residues. The V gene end was trimmed by 10 bases and the J gene end by 8 bases; junction bases not matched to a gene: 6. Germline V gene data show CDR1 as MGHDK and CDR2 as SYGVNS. The CDR3 loop is CATLAGGRDEQFF. DNA for the CDR3: TGTGCCACGCTAGCGGGGGGGCGGGATGAGCAGTTCTTC. Drawing the rest from reference TRBV25-1 and TRBJ2-1, the complete variable domain is EADIYQTPRYLVIGTGKKITLECSQTMGHDKMYWYQQDPGMELHLIHYSYGVNSTEKGDLSSESTVSRIRTEHFPLTLESARPSHTSQYLCATLAGGRDEQFFGPGTRLTVL.

The CDR3 DNA follows: TGTGCCAGTAGTGCCGAGCATGGACAGCCCCAGCATTTT. Protein sequence: CASSAEHGQPQHF. V is TRBV19 and J is TRBJ1-5; D is unresolved. In germline, CDR1 is LNHDA, CDR2 SQIVND (reference sequence). The V and J ends lost 5 bases and 7 bases respectively, with 12 bases between them. The CDR3 covers 13 residues.

This sequence joins TRBV7-2 and TRBJ2-3; D unresolved. Germline V gene data show CDR1 as SGHTA and CDR2 as FQGNSA. V was trimmed by 3 bases and J by 4 bases, leaving 8 bases between them. The CDR3 has 13 residues. CDR3 residues: CASSFTRSDTQYF. The CDR3 DNA reads TGTGCCAGCAGCTTTACGAGATCAGATACGCAGTATTTT. The full variable domain, completed using reference TRBV7-2 and TRBJ2-3, is GAGVSQSPSNKVTEKGKDVELRCDPISGHTALYWYRQSLGQGLEFLIYFQGNSAPDKSGLPSDRFSAERTGGSVSTLTIQRTQQEDSAVYLCASSFTRSDTQYFGPGTRLTVL.

The chain is built from TRBV11-3 and TRBJ2-1, with TRBD2 matching 9 bases. CDR1 and CDR2 (germline): SGHNT, YENEEA. V lost 2 bases, J lost 8 bases, and 7 bases stayed unmatched. The CDR3 sequence is 15 residues long. The CDR3 loop is CASSLLGGGADEQFF. In nucleotides, the CDR3 is TGTGCCAGCAGCTTACTAGGCGGGGGGGCCGATGAGCAGTTCTTC.

On this clone: The junction shows a germline mismatch at one end, possibly a read error. This chain links TRBV7-7 with TRBJ2-3; TRBD2 matches 12 bases. Germline V CDR1 and CDR2: SSHAT, FNYEAQ (reference sequence). The CDR3 runs to 16 residues. The CDR3 DNA follows: TGTGCTAGCAGCTTAGGACTAGCGGGAAGCACAGATACGCAGTATTTT. Protein: CASSLGLAGSTDTQYF.